The 3 T cell receptor beta chains below all came from one sample that was sequenced in a study of cytomegalovirus exposure and HLA in healthy donors. It was with 60 Vbeta and 13 Jbeta primers that the PCR ran. Data came from immunoSEQ multiplex PCR; TCRdb stores just in-frame clones and leaves some out. Counted here are roughly 130,000 clones, approximately 80% occurring once; the ten biggest clones make up under 6%. The sample consisted of PBMCs. The receptors here all came from a woman between 35 and 50 years old in good health and CMV-seropositive.

This sequence joins TRBV27 and TRBJ1-6; D unresolved. This CDR3 has 13 amino acids. Per the germline V gene, CDR1 is MNHEY and CDR2 is SMNVEV (reference sequence). Trimming removed 4 bases at V and 7 bases at J, with 8 bases between. The CDR3 nucleotides read TGTGCCAGCAGTTCCCGAGAGAATTCACCCCTCCACTTT. It specifies CASSSRENSPLHF.

The count of this clone is one. The chain combines TRBV13 with TRBJ2-1, with D possibly matching TRBD1 (6 bases). The V end was cut by 3 bases, the J end by 4 bases, with 13 bases between. CDR1 PRHDT and CDR2 FYEKMQ come from the germline V gene (reference sequence). The CDR3 has 15 amino acids. The CDR3 spells CASSLGRGFYNEQFF. The CDR3 region has the DNA TGTGCCAGCAGCTTGGGCAGGGGATTTTACAATGAGCAGTTCTTC.

This clone was observed once. The V and J genes are TRBV6-1 and TRBJ2-5; TRBD1 might be the D (6 bases). The CDR3 length is 12 residues. CDR1 is MNHNS, CDR2 SASEGT, per germline. V was pared by 6 bases and J by 4 bases, with 9 bases between. CDR3 protein: CASRQGRETQYF. The CDR3 bases are TGTGCCAGCAGACAGGGCCGAGAGACCCAGTACTTC.